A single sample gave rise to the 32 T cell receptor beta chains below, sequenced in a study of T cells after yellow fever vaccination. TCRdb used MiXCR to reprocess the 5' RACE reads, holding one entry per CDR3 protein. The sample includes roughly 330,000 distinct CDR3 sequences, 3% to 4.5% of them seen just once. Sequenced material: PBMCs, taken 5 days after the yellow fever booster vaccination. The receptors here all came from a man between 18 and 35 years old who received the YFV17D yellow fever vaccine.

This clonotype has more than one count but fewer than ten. The CDR3 region is CAISENWSAGEGEKLFF. The CDR3 DNA is TGTGCCATCAGTGAAAATTGGTCGGCAGGGGAAGGTGAAAAACTGTTTTTT. The gene calls are TRBV10-3 and TRBJ1-4, with D possibly TRBD1 on 6 matching bases. The germline V and J ends were trimmed by 3 bases and 7 bases, with 21 bases remaining between them. CDR3 length: 17 amino acids. CDR1 ENHRY and CDR2 SYGVKD come from the germline V gene.

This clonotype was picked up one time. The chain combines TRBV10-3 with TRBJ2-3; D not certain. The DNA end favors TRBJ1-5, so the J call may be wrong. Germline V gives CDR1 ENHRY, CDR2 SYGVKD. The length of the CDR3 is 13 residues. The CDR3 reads CATHPDFTDTQHF. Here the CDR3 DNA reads TGTGCCACTCACCCGGACTTCACAGATACGCAGCATTTT.

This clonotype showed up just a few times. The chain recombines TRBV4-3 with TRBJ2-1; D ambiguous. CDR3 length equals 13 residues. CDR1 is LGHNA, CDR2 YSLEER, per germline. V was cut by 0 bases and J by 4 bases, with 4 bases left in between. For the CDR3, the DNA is TGCGCCAGCAGCCAAGAGAGATACAATGAGCAGTTCTTC. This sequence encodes CASSQERYNEQFF.

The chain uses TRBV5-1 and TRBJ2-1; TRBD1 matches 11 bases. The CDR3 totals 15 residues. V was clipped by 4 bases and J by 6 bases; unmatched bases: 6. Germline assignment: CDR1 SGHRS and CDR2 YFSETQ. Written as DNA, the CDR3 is TGCGCCAGCAGCGAATCGGACAGGGGGCTCAATGAGCAGTTCTTC. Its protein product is CASSESDRGLNEQFF.

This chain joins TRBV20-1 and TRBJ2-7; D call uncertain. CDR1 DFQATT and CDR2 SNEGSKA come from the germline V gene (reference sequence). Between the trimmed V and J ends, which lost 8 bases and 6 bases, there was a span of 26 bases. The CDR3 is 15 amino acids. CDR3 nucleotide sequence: TGCAGTTCCCGACCCCTATCTAGAAATTTGGGCGAGCAGTACTTC. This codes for CSSRPLSRNLGEQYF.

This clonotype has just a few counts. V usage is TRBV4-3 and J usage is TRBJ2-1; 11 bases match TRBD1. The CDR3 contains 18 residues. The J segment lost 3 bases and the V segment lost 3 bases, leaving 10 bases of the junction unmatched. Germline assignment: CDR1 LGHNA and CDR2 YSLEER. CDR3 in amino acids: CASSHLRPGTGGYNEQFF. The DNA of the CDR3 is TGCGCCAGCAGCCATCTCAGACCCGGGACAGGGGGCTACAATGAGCAGTTCTTC.

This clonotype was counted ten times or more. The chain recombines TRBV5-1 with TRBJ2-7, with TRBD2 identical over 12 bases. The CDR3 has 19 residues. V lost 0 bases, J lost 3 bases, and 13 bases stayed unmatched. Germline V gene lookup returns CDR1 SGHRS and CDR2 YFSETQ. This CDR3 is CASSLAGGRLAGAYYEQYF. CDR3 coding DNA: TGCGCCAGCAGCTTGGCTGGTGGGAGACTAGCGGGGGCCTACTACGAGCAGTACTTC.

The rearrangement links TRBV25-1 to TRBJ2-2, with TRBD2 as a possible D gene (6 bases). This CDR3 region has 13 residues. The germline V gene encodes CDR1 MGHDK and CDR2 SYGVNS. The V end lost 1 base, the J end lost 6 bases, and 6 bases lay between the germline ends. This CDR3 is CASSEWGAGELFF. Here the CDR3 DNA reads TGTGCCAGCAGTGAATGGGGGGCCGGGGAGCTGTTTTTT.

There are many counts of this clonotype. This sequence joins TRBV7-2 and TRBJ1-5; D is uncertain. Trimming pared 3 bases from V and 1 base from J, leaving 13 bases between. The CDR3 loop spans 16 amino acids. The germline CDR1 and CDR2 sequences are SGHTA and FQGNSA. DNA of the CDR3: TGTGCCAGCAGCTTGAGGTCCGTCCGGAGCAATCAGCCCCAGCATTTT. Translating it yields CASSLRSVRSNQPQHF.

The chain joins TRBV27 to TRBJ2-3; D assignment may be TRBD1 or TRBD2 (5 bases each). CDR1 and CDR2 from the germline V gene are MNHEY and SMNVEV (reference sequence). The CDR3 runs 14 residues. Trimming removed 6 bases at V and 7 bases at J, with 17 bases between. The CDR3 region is CASRVRGKTHTQYF. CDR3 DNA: TGTGCCAGCAGGGTCCGGGGCAAAACACATACGCAGTATTTT.

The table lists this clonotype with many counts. The CDR3 protein is CASSTPGLAPQYF. The CDR3 DNA reads TGTGCCAGCTCAACCCCGGGACTAGCGCCTCAGTACTTC. The chain employs TRBV18 and TRBJ2-4, with 10 nucleotides matching TRBD2. The germline gives CDR1 KGHSH, CDR2 LQKENI. Trimming took 5 bases from V and 12 from J; bases not matched to a gene: 7. The CDR3 runs to 13 residues.

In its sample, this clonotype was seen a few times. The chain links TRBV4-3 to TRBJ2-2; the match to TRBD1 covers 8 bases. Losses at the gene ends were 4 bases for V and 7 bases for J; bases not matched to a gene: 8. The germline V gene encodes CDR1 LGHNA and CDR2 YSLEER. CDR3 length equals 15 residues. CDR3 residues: CASSLGDRGNGELFF. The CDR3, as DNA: TGCGCCAGCAGCCTGGGAGACAGGGGAAACGGGGAGCTGTTTTTT.

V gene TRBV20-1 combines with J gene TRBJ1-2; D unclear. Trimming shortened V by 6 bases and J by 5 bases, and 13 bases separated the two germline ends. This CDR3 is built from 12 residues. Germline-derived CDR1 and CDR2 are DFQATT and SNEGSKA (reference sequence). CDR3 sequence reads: CSASVGTYGYTF. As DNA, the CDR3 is TGCAGTGCGTCAGTAGGAACATATGGCTACACCTTC.

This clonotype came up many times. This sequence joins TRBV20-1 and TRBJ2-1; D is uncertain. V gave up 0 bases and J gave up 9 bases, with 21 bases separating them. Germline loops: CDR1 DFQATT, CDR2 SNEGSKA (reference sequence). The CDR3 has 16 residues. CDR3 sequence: CSAREGKSLVRGEQFF. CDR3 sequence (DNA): TGCAGTGCTAGAGAGGGAAAGAGTCTAGTTCGTGGTGAGCAGTTCTTC.

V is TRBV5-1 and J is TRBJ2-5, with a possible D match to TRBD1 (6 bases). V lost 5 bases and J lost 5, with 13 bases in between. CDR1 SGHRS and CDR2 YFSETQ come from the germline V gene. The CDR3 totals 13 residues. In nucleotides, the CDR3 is TGCGCCAGCAGAACAGGGTTTTCGGAGACCCAGTACTTC. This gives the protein CASRTGFSETQYF.

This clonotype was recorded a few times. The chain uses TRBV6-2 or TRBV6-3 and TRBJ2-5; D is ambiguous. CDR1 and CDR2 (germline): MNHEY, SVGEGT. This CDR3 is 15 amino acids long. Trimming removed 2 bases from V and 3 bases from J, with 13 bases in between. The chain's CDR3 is CASSYEAGRKETQYF. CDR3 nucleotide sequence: TGTGCCAGCAGTTACGAAGCAGGTCGAAAAGAGACCCAGTACTTC.

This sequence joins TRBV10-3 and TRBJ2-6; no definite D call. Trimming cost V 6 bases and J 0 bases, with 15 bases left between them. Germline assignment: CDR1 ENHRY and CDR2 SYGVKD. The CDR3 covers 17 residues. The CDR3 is CAISRTQVSSGANVLTF. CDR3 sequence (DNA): TGTGCCATCAGCCGCACCCAGGTATCCTCTGGGGCCAACGTCCTGACTTTC.

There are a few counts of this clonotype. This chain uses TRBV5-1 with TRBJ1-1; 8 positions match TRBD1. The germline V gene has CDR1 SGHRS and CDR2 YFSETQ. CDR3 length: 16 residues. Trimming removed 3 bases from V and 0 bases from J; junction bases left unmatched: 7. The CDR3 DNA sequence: TGCGCCAGCAGCTCTATTCGACAGGGGATGAACACTGAAGCTTTCTTT. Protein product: CASSSIRQGMNTEAFF.

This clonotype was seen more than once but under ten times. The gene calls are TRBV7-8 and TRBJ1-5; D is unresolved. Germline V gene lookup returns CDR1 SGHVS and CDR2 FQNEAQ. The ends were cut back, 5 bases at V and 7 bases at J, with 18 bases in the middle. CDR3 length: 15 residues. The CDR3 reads CASSQRIVVRQPQHF. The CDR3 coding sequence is TGTGCCAGCAGCCAAAGGATTGTCGTCCGGCAGCCCCAGCATTTT.

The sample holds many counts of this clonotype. CDR3: CSASSSGGTRNEQYF. The CDR3, as DNA: TGCAGTGCTAGCTCTTCGGGCGGGACGCGGAACGAGCAGTACTTC. This sequence joins TRBV20-1 and TRBJ2-7; D is perhaps TRBD2 (6 bases). Germline CDR1 and CDR2: DFQATT and SNEGSKA (reference sequence). Trimming removed 3 bases at V and 5 bases at J, with 20 bases between. This CDR3 contains 15 residues.

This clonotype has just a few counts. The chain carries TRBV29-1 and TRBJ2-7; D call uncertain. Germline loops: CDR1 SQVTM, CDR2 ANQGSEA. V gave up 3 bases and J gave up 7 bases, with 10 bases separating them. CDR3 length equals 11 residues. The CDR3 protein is CSVDLGPEQYF. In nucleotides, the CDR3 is TGCAGCGTTGATTTAGGGCCGGAGCAGTACTTC.

The CDR3 is CSVRDRSYNEQFF. The CDR3 bases are TGCAGCGTCCGCGACAGGTCCTACAATGAGCAGTTCTTC. J is TRBJ2-1 and V is TRBV29-1, with D possibly TRBD1 on 6 matching bases. The V and J ends lost 6 bases and 1 base respectively, with 10 bases between them. Germline CDR1 is SQVTM and CDR2 is ANQGSEA. This CDR3 has 13 amino acids.

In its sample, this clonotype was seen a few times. The CDR3 region has the DNA TGTGCCAGCAGCCCCTATGCGGGGAACAGTCTTGGAAACACCATATATTTT. This translates into CASSPYAGNSLGNTIYF. The chain joins TRBV28 to TRBJ1-3, with D hard to call. V lost 6 bases and J 3 bases, leaving 21 bases between the germline ends. Germline values: CDR1 MDHEN, CDR2 SYDVKM. CDR3 length equals 17 residues.

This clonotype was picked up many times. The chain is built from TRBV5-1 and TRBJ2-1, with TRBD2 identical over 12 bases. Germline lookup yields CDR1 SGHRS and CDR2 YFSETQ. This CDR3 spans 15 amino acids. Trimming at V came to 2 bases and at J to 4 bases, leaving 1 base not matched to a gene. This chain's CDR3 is CASSFGTSGYNEQFF. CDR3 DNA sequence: TGCGCCAGCAGCTTCGGGACTAGCGGGTACAATGAGCAGTTCTTC.

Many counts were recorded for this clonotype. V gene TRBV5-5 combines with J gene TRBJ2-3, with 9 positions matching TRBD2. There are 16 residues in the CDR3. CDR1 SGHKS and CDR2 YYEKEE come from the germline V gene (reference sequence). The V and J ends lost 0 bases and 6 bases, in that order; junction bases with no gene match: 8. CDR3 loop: CASSLEAGGWTDTQYF. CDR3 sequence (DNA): TGTGCCAGCAGCTTGGAAGCGGGGGGCTGGACTGATACGCAGTATTTT.

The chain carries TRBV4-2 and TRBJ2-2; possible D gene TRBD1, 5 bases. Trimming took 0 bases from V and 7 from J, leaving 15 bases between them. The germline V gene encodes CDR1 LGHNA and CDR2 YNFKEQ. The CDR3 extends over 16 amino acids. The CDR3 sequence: CASSQDMSGLGGELFF. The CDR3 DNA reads TGTGCCAGCAGCCAAGATATGTCAGGGCTGGGCGGGGAGCTGTTTTTT.

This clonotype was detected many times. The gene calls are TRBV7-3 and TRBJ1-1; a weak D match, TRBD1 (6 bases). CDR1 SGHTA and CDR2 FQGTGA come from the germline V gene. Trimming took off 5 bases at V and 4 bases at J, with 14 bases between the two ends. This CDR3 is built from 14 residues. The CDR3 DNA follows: TGTGCCAGCAGCCCCCTGGGGGGGGCCACTGAAGCTTTCTTT. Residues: CASSPLGGATEAFF. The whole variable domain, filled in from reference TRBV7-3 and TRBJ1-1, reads GAGVSQTPSNKVTEKGKYVELRCDPISGHTALYWYRQSLGQGPEFLIYFQGTGAADDSGLPNDRFFAVRPEGSVSTLKIQRTERGDSAVYLCASSPLGGATEAFFGQGTRLTVV.

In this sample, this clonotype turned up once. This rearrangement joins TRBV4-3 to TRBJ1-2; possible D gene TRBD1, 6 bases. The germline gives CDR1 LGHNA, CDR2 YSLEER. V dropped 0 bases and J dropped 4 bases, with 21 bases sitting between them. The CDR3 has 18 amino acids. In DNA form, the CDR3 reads TGCGCCAGCAGCCAAGATCCCCTTTCTGTGACAGGAAGCTATGGCTACACCTTC. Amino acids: CASSQDPLSVTGSYGYTF.

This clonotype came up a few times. The CDR3 loop reads CASSSVGGGDTQYF. CDR3 DNA: TGTGCCAGCAGCTCGGTCGGGGGAGGAGATACGCAGTATTTT. This rearrangement joins TRBV7-3 to TRBJ2-3; possibly TRBD2 for D (6 bases). Germline V CDR1 and CDR2: SGHTA, FQGTGA. The length of the CDR3 is 14 residues. V lost 4 bases, J lost 5 bases, and 13 bases lay in between.

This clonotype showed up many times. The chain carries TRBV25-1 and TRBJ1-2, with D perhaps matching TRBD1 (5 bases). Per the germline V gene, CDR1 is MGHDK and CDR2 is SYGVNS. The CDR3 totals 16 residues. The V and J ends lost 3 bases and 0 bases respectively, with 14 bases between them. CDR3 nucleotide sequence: TGTGCCAGCAGTGATGTTAGCGGGGCTACTAACTATGGCTACACCTTC. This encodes CASSDVSGATNYGYTF.

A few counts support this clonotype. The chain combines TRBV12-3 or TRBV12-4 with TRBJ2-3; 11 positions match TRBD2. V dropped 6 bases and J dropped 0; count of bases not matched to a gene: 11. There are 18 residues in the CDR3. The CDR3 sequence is CASSYPPTSGVSTDTQYF. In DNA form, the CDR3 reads TGTGCCAGCAGCTATCCCCCGACTAGCGGGGTCAGCACAGATACGCAGTATTTT.

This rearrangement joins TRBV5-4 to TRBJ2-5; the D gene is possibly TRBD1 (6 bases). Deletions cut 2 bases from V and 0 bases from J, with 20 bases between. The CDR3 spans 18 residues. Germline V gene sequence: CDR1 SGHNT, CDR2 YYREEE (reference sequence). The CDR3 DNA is TGTGCCAGCAGCTTATTAGGGGTGGGCAGGGGTAACCAAGAGACCCAGTACTTC. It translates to CASSLLGVGRGNQETQYF. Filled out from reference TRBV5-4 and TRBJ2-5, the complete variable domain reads ETGVTQSPTHLIKTRGQQVTLRCSSQSGHNTVSWYQQALGQGPQFIFQYYREEENGRGNFPPRFSGLQFPNYSSELNVNALELDDSALYLCASSLLGVGRGNQETQYFGPGTRLLVL.